This is a list of T cell receptor beta chains from one sample in a study of T cell responses to AZD1222 COVID-19 vaccine. Measured with immunoSEQ multiplex PCR; TCRdb has only the in-frame clones, and not every one. Of about 110,000 clones listed, around 90% are singletons. The sample was peripheral blood, taken on day 0 of AZD1222 vaccination. The source is an adult in good health. The CDR3 runs from the conserved cysteine through the conserved F or W. A D gene is named only where the DNA matches it firmly. Rows may omit the clone size; those that give it use once, few, many or a size class.

.	15	TRBD1	TRBV6-2/TRBV6-3	TRBJ1-6	TGTGCCAGCAGTACGAACTCAGGGACAGCCTCACCCCTCCACTTT	CASSTNSGTASPLHF
.	10	.	TRBV2	TRBJ2-7	TGTGCCAGCGCTGGCTACGAGCAGTACTTC	CASAGYEQYF
.	17	.	TRBV4-2	TRBJ1-6	TGTGCCAGCACCCCAAGTGATGCGAGCTCCTATAATTCACCCCTCCACTTT	CASTPSDASSYNSPLHF
.	15	.	TRBV6-5	TRBJ1-4	TGTGCCAGCAGTTACTCGAGTAGGGGGAGGGAAAAACTGTTTTTT	CASSYSSRGREKLFF
.	13	.	TRBV11-3	TRBJ2-1	TGTGCCAGCAGCTTAGATGGTTACAATGAGCAGTTCTTC	CASSLDGYNEQFF
once	17	.	TRBV19	TRBJ2-1	TGTGCCAGTAGTATAGATCTATATGAGACGGATGACAATGAGCAGTTCTTC	CASSIDLYETDDNEQFF
.	13	.	TRBV3-1/TRBV3-2	TRBJ1-1	TGTGCCAGCAGCCAAGAGGGGGCCGCTGAAGCTTTCTTT	CASSQEGAAEAFF
once	13	TRBD1	TRBV12-3/TRBV12-4	TRBJ1-2	TGTGCCAGCAGTTTTGTGACAGGGTATGGCTACACCTTC	CASSFVTGYGYTF
.	14	.	TRBV5-6	TRBJ1-1	TGTGCCAGCAGCTTTGGGGCCGTAGGGACTGAAGCTTTCTTT	CASSFGAVGTEAFF
.	15	.	TRBV11-3	TRBJ2-1	TGTGCCAGCAGCCAGGCTGGCGGGATGGTCAATGAGCAGTTCTTC	CASSQAGGMVNEQFF
.	15	.	TRBV7-3	TRBJ2-7	TGTGCCAGCAGCTTGGAACGGGGGCACTCCTACGAGCAGTACTTC	CASSLERGHSYEQYF
.	17	TRBD1	TRBV7-9	TRBJ2-1	TGTGCCAGCAGCTTAGGTACAGGGGTAGTCTCCTACAATGAGCAGTTCTTC	CASSLGTGVVSYNEQFF
.	13	TRBD2	TRBV3-1/TRBV3-2	TRBJ2-5	TGTGCCAGCAGCCTTAGCGGGGTGGAGACCCAGTACTTC	CASSLSGVETQYF
.	12	TRBD1	TRBV29-1	TRBJ1-1	TGCAGCGTCCGGACAGGGGTTAGCGCAGCTTTCTTT	CSVRTGVSAAFF
.	16	.	TRBV11-3	TRBJ2-7	TGTGCCAGCAGCTTAGATCTAAGGCAGGGAAGGCTCGAGCAGTACTTC	CASSLDLRQGRLEQYF
.	12	.	TRBV6-8	TRBJ2-1	TGTGCCAGCGCGGGGAACTACAATGAGCAGTTCTTC	CASAGNYNEQFF
few	13	.	TRBV29-1	TRBJ1-3	TGCAGCGCCCGATTGAGGTCTGGAAACACCATATATTTT	CSARLRSGNTIYF
.	16	.	TRBV3-1/TRBV3-2	TRBJ1-5	TGTGCCAGCAGCCAAGATGGGGGGGGTGGGTATCAGCCCCAGCATTTT	CASSQDGGGGYQPQHF
.	17	.	TRBV21-1	TRBJ1-1	TGTGCCAGCAGCAAAGTGACGTCCCAAGGGGGGAACACTGAAGCTTTCTTT	CASSKVTSQGGNTEAFF
.	12	.	TRBV27	TRBJ2-7	TGTGCCAGCAGTTCCTACAGGGACGAGCAGTACTTC	CASSSYRDEQYF
.	14	.	TRBV9	TRBJ1-6	TGTGCCAGCAGCGTAGCGGGATCGGATTCACCCCTCCACTTT	CASSVAGSDSPLHF
.	15	.	TRBV11-3	TRBJ1-4	TGTGCCAGCAGCTTAGACGACAGCGTTAATGAAAAACTGTTTTTT	CASSLDDSVNEKLFF
.	16	.	TRBV28	TRBJ1-4	TGTGCCAGCAGTCCCTTGAAAGGTCGCGGCAGGGAAAAACTGTTTTTT	CASSPLKGRGREKLFF
.	20	TRBD1	TRBV7-3	TRBJ1-1	TGTGCCAGCAGCAAATGGCCGATTGGGGGACAGGGAGGTGGGAACACTGAAGCTTTCTTT	CASSKWPIGGQGGGNTEAFF
.	14	TRBD2	TRBV7-2	TRBJ2-4	TGTGCCAGCAGCCCCCGCGGCGGGGGGGACATTCAGTACTTC	CASSPRGGGDIQYF
.	16	TRBD2	TRBV15	TRBJ2-1	TGTGCCACCAACAAAGCGAAGGCTAGCGGTTACAATGAGCAGTTCTTC	CATNKAKASGYNEQFF
.	17	TRBD1	TRBV7-9	TRBJ1-4	TGTGCCAGCAGCCGAGGACAGGGTTTGAACCTAAATGAAAAACTGTTTTTT	CASSRGQGLNLNEKLFF
.	16	TRBD2	TRBV15	TRBJ2-5	TGTGCCACCAGCAGAGACCAACAGGGACTAGGGGAGACCCAGTACTTC	CATSRDQQGLGETQYF
.	15	TRBD1	TRBV24-1	TRBJ2-1	TGTGCCACCAGCCAGACAGGGGGCTATGTCAATGAGCAGTTCTTC	CATSQTGGYVNEQFF
.	16	TRBD2	TRBV9	TRBJ2-3	TGTGCCAGCAGCGTAGGATCCGGGGGGGCCGCGGATACGCAGTATTTT	CASSVGSGGAADTQYF
.	14	TRBD1	TRBV27	TRBJ2-7	TGTGCCAGCAGTATCCGGGACAGGACCTACGAGCAGTACTTC	CASSIRDRTYEQYF
.	14	.	TRBV6-4	TRBJ2-2	TGTGCCAGCAGTGACAGGGAAAACACCGGGGAGCTGTTTTTT	CASSDRENTGELFF
.	17	.	TRBV7-9	TRBJ2-7	TGTGCCAGCAGCTTAGGAGGTGCCCGGGACTCGGGTATGGAGCAGTACTTC	CASSLGGARDSGMEQYF
.	14	.	TRBV6-5	TRBJ2-1	TGTGCCAGCTGGACTCCCCCCTGGGTCAATGAGCAGTTCTTC	CASWTPPWVNEQFF
.	12	.	TRBV9	TRBJ1-1	TGTGCCAGCAGCGGACGGAACACTGAAGCTTTCTTT	CASSGRNTEAFF
.	16	.	TRBV13	TRBJ1-1	TGTGCCAGCAGCTTAGGCCTACGGGGGGCGAACACTGAAGCTTTCTTT	CASSLGLRGANTEAFF
.	19	TRBD1	TRBV19	TRBJ2-3	TGTGCCAGTAGTAGCCAAGACAGGGGTGGTAGGGTAGCCACAGATACGCAGTATTTT	CASSSQDRGGRVATDTQYF
few	13	TRBD2	TRBV29-1	TRBJ2-1	TGCAGCTCAAGCGGGAGCGGATACAATGAGCAGTTCTTC	CSSSGSGYNEQFF
once	16	.	TRBV11-3	TRBJ1-2	TGTGCCAGCAGACCCCCGGCAGGGAGCACTAACTATGGCTACACCTTC	CASRPPAGSTNYGYTF
.	14	.	TRBV19	TRBJ1-5	TGTGCCAGTAGGGATGGGGCAGTAAATCAGCCCCAGCATTTT	CASRDGAVNQPQHF